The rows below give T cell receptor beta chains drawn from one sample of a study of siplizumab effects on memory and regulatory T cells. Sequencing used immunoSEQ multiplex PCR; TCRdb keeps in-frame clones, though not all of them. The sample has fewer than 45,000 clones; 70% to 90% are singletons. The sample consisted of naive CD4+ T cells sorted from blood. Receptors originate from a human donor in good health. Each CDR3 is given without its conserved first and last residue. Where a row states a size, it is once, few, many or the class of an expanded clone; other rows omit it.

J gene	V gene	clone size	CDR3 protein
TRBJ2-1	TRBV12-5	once	ASGPDRLWTSGYNEQF
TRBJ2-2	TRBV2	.	ASSVRDRGGNGELF
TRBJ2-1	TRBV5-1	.	ASSEVGEHEQF
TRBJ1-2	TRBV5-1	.	ASSLDPGNYGYT
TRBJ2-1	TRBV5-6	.	ASSLIQEQF
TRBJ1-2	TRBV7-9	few	ATPLTTPGYGYT
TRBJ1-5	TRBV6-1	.	ASGTGDFNQPQH
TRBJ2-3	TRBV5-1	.	ASSVGQGIGTDTQY
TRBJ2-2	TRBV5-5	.	ASSPPTYANTGELF
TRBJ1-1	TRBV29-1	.	SVEASNTEAF
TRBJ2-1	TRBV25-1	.	ASSESHRSHNEQF
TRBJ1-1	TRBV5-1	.	ASSYEGGNTEAF
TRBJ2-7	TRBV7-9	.	ASSRFSGSAIFYEQY
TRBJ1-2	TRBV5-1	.	ASSLGQGNYGYT
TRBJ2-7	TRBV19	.	ASSIEQGFYEQY
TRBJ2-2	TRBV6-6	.	ASSFGLNTGELF
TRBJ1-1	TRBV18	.	ASSPGEVGSTEAF